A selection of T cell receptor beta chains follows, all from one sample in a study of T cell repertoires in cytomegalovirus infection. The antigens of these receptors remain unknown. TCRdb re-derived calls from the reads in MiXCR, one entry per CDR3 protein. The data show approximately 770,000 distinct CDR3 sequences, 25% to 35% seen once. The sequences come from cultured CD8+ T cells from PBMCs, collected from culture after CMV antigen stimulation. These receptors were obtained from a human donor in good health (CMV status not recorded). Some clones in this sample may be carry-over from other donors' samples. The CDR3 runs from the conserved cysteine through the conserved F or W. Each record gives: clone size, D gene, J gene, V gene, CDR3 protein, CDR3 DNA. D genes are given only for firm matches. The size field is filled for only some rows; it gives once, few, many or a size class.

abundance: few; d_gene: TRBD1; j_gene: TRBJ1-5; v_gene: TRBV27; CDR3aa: CATGTGRNQPQHF; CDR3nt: TGTGCCACCGGGACAGGGCGCAATCAGCCCCAGCATTTT
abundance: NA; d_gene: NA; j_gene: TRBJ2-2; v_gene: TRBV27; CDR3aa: CASSLNRGARNTGELFF; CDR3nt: TGTGCCAGCAGTTTGAATCGGGGGGCTCGCAACACCGGGGAGCTGTTTTTT
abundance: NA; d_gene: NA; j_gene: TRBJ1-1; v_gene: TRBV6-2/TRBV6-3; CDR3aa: CASSYQGSYTEAFF; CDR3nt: TGTGCCAGCAGTTACCAGGGGAGTTACACTGAAGCTTTCTTT
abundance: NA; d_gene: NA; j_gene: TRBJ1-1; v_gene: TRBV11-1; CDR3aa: CASSATLNTEAFF; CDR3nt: TGTGCCAGCAGCGCCACTTTGAACACTGAAGCTTTCTTT
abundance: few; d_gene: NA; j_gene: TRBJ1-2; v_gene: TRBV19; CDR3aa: CASATGYGYTF; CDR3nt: TGTGCCAGTGCAACAGGGTATGGCTACACCTTC
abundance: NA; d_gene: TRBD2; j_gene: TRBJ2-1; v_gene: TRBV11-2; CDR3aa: CASSLAMAGGVNEQFF; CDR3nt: TGTGCCAGCAGCTTAGCTATGGCGGGGGGAGTCAATGAGCAGTTCTTC
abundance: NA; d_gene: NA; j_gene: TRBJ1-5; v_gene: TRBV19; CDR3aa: CASRHMGGNQPQHF; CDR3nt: TGTGCCAGTAGACACATGGGCGGCAATCAGCCCCAGCATTTT
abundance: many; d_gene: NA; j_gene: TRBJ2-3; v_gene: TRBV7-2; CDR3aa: CASRTTGAWTTDTQYF; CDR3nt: TGTGCCAGCAGAACTACCGGGGCCTGGACGACAGATACGCAGTATTTT
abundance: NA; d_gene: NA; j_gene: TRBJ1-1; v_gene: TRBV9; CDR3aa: CASKATTEAFF; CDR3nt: TGTGCCAGCAAGGCCACAACTGAAGCTTTCTTT
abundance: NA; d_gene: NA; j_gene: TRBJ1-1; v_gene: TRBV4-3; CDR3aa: CASRPGFMNTEAFF; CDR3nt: TGCGCCAGCAGACCTGGGTTCATGAACACTGAAGCTTTCTTT
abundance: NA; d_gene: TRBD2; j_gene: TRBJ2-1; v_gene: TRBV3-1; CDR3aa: CASSHPPGGGLNNEQFF; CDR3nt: TGTGCCAGCAGCCATCCACCCGGCGGGGGGCTAAACAATGAGCAGTTCTTC
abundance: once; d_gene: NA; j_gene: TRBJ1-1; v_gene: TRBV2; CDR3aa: CARKGGTEAFF; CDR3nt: TGTGCCAGAAAAGGAGGCACTGAAGCTTTCTTT
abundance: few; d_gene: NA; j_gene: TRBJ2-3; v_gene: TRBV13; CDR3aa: CASTRRETADTQYF; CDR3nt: TGTGCCAGCACCCGCAGGGAGACTGCAGATACGCAGTATTTT
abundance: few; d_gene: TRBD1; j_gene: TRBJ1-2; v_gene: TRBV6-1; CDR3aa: CASSTGAGYTF; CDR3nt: TGTGCCAGCTCTACAGGGGCTGGCTACACCTTC
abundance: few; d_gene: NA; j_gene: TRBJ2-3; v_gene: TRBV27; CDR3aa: CASRLALSSTDTQYF; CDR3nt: TGTGCCAGCAGATTAGCGCTATCTAGCACAGATACGCAGTATTTT
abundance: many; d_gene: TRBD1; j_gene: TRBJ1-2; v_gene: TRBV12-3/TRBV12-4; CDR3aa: CASRHPTGGDDYGYTF; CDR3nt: TGTGCCAGCAGACACCCAACAGGGGGTGACGACTATGGCTACACCTTC
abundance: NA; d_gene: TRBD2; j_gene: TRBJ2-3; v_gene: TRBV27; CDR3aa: CASKLAGTSTDTQYF; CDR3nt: TGTGCCAGCAAATTAGCGGGGACTAGCACAGATACGCAGTATTTT
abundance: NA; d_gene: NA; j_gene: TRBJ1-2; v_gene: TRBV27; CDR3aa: CASSLRGRLNGYTF; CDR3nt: TGTGCCAGCAGTTTGCGGGGGCGCTTGAATGGCTACACCTTC
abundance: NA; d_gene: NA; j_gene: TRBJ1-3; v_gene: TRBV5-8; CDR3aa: CASSLFGAAPGNTIYF; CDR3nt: TGTGCCAGCAGCTTGTTTGGGGCAGCACCTGGAAACACCATATATTTT
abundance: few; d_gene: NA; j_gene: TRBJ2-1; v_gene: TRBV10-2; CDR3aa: CASSDLQGPNEQFF; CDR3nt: TGCGCCAGCAGTGATCTACAGGGTCCCAATGAGCAGTTCTTC
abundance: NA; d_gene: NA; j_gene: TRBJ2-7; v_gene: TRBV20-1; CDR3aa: CSARSGWAVSYEQYF; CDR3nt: TGCAGTGCTAGATCTGGATGGGCCGTCTCCTACGAGCAGTACTTC
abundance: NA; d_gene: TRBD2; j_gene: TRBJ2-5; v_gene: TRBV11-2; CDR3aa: CASSSWTSGEEETQYF; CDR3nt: TGTGCCAGCAGCTCCTGGACTAGCGGGGAGGAAGAGACCCAGTACTTC
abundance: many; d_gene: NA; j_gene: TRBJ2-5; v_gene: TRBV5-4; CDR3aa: CASSLLWQRQETQYF; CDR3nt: TGTGCCAGCAGCTTGTTATGGCAGCGCCAAGAGACCCAGTACTTC
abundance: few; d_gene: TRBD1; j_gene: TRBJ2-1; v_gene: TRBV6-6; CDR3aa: CASSPDREPEPYNEQFF; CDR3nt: TGTGCCAGCAGCCCCGACAGGGAACCTGAACCCTACAATGAGCAGTTCTTC
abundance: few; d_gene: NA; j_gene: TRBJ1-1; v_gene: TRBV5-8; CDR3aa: CASSLDSSEGSPNTEAFF; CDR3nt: TGTGCCAGCAGCTTGGATTCCAGTGAAGGTTCTCCGAACACTGAAGCTTTCTTT
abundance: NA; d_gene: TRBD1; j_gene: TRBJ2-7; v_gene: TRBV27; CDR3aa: CASSFLPFRDRGYEQYF; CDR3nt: TGTGCCAGCAGTTTCCTCCCATTCCGGGACAGGGGTTACGAGCAGTACTTC
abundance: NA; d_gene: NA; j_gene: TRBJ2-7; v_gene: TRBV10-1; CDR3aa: CASSPKGLGTDEQYF; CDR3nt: TGCGCCAGCAGTCCAAAGGGGTTAGGGACGGACGAGCAGTACTTC
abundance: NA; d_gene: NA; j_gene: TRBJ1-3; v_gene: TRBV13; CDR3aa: CASSLGRQALANTIYF; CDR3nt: TGTGCCAGCAGCTTAGGTCGGCAGGCGCTGGCAAACACCATATATTTT
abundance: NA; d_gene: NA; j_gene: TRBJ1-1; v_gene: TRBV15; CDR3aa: CATSLRPRNTEAFF; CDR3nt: TGTGCCACCAGCCTGCGACCGAGGAACACTGAAGCTTTCTTT
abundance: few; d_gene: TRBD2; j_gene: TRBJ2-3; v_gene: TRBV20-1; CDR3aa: CSARLAGEAPTDTQYF; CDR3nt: TGCAGTGCCAGACTAGCGGGGGAGGCACCCACAGATACGCAGTATTTT
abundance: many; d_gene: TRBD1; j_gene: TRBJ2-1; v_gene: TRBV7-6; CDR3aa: CASSLIAGGPDEQFF; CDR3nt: TGTGCCAGCAGCTTAATCGCAGGGGGTCCCGATGAGCAGTTCTTC
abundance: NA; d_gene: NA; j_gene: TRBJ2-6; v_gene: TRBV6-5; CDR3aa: CASSVSGANVLTF; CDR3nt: TGTGCCAGCAGTGTATCTGGGGCCAACGTCCTGACTTTC
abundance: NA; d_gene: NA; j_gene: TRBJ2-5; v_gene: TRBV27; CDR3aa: CASSALSQSSQETQYF; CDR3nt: TGTGCCAGCAGTGCCCTATCACAGAGCTCACAAGAGACCCAGTACTTC
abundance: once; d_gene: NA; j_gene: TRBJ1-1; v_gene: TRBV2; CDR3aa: CASIPGTVNVYHTEAFF; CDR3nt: TGTGCCAGCATCCCGGGGACGGTCAATGTGTATCACACTGAAGCTTTCTTT
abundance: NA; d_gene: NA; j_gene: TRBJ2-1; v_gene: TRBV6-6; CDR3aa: CACSYSSQGPYNEQFF; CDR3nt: TGTGCCTGCAGTTACTCGAGCCAGGGTCCGTACAATGAGCAGTTCTTC
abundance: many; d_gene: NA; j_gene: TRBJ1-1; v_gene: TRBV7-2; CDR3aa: CASSLEPIIEAFF; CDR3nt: TGTGCCAGCAGCTTAGAACCGATCATTGAAGCTTTCTTT
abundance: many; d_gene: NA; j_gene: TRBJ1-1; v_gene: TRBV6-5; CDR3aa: CASSYSSQGKTEAFF; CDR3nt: TGTGCCAGCAGTTACTCTAGCCAGGGAAAGACTGAAGCTTTCTTT
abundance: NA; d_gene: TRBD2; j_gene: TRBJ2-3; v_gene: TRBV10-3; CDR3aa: CAISDSERETDTQYF; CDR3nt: TGTGCCATCAGTGACTCCGAGCGGGAGACAGATACGCAGTATTTT
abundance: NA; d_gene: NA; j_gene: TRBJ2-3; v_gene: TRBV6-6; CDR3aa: CASSYSGRTILTDTQYF; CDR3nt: TGTGCCAGCAGTTACTCGGGGCGCACAATACTCACAGATACGCAGTATTTT
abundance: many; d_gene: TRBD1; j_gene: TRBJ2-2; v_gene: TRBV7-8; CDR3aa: CASSPYRGGWGTGELFF; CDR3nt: TGTGCCAGCAGCCCTTACAGGGGCGGTTGGGGCACCGGGGAGCTGTTTTTT
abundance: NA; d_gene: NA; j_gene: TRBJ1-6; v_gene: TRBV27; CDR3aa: CASSFGPDNSPLHF; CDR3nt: TGTGCCAGCAGTTTTGGCCCTGATAATTCACCCCTCCACTTT
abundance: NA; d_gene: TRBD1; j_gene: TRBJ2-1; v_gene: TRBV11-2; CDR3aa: CASSLPGQTNEQFF; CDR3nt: TGTGCCAGCAGCCTACCGGGACAGACGAATGAGCAGTTCTTC
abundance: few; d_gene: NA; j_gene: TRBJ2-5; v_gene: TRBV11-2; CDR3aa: CASSFLEATALETQYF; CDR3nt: TGTGCCAGCAGCTTCCTCGAAGCGACGGCACTAGAGACCCAGTACTTC
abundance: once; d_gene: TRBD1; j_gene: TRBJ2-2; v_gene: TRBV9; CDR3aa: CASSDRDSRWTGELFF; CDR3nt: TGTGCCAGCAGCGACCGGGACAGCCGTTGGACCGGGGAGCTGTTTTTT
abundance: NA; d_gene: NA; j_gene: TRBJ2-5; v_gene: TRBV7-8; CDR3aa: CASSLWSEETQYF; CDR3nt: TGTGCCAGCAGCTTATGGTCAGAAGAGACCCAGTACTTC